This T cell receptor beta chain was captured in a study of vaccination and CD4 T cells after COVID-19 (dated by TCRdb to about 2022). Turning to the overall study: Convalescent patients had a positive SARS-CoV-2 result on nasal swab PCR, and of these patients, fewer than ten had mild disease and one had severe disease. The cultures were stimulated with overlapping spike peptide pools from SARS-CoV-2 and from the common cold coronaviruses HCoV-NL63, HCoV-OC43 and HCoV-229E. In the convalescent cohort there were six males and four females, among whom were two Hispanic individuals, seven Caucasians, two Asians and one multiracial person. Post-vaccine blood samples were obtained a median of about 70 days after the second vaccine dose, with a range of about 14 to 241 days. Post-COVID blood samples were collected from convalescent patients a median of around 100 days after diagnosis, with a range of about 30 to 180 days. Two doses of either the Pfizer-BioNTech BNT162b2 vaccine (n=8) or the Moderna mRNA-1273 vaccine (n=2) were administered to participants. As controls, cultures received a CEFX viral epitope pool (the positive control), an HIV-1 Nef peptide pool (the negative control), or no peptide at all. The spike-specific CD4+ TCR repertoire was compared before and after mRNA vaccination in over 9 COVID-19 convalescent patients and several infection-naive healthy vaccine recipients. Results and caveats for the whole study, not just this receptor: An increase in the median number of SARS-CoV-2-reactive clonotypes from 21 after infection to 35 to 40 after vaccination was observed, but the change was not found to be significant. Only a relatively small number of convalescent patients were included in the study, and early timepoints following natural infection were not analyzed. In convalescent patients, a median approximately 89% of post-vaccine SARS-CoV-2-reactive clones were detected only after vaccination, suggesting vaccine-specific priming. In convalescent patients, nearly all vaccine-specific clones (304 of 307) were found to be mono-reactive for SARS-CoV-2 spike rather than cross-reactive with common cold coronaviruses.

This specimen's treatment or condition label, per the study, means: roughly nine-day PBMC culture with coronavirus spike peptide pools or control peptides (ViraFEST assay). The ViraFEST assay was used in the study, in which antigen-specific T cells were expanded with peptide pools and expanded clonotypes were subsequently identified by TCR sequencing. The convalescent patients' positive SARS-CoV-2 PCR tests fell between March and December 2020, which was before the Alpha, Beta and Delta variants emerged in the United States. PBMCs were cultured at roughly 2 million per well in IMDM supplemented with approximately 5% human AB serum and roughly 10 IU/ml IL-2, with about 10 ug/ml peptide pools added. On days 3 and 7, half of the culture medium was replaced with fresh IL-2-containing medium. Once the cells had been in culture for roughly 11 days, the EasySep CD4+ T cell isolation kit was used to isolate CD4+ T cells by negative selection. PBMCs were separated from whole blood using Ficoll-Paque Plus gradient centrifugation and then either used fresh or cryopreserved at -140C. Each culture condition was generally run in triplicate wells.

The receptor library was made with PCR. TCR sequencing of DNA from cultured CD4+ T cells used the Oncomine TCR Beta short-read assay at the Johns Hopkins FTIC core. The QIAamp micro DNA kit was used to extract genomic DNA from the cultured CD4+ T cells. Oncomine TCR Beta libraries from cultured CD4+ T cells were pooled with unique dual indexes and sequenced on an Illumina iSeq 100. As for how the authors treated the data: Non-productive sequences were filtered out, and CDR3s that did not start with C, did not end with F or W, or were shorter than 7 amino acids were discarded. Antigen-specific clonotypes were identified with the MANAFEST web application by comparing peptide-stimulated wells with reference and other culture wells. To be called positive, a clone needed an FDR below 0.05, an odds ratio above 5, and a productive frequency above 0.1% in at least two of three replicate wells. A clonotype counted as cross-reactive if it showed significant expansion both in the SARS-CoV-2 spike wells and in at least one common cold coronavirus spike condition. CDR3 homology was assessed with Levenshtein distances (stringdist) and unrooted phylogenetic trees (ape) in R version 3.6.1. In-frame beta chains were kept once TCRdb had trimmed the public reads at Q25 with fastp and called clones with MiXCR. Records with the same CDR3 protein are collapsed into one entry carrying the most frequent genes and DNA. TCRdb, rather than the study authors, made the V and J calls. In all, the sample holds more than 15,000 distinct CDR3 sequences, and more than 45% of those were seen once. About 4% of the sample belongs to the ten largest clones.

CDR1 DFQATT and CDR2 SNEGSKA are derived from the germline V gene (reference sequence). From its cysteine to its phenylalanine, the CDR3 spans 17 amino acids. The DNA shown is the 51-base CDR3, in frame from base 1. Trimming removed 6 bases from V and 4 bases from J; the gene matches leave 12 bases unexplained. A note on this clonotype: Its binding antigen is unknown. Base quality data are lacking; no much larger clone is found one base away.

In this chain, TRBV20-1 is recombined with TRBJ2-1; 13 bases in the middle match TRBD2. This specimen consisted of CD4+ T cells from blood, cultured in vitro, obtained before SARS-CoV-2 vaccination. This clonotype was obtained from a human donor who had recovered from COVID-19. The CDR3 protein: CSALRLAGGSFYNEQFF. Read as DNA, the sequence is TGCAGTGCCCTCCGACTAGCGGGAGGATCCTTTTACAATGAGCAGTTCTTC.